The 20 T cell receptor beta chains listed next were all sequenced from one sample in a study of CD8 T cells in ankylosing spondylitis (dated by TCRdb to the late 2010s). Libraries were built with 5' RACE. Sequencing took place on an Illumina HiSeq 2500. The public reads were quality trimmed at Q25 with fastp and then assembled into clones with MiXCR by TCRdb, keeping productive beta chains. Rows with one shared CDR3 protein collapse into an entry with the most common genes and DNA. The sample records approximately 300,000 distinct CDR3 sequences, under 25% of which are singletons. The ten largest account for 3.5% to 4.5% of the sample. The source material was blood, either unsorted or a sorted T cell fraction (not recorded which). The source of these receptors is a female donor with ankylosing spondylitis or in good health (not recorded which).

This clonotype was seen a handful of times. The chain has TRBV5-6 and TRBJ1-2; D gene ambiguous. Germline lookup yields CDR1 SGHDT and CDR2 YYEEEE. Trimming removed 0 bases from V and 5 bases from J, with 5 bases in between. The CDR3 consists of 12 residues. This chain's CDR3 is CASSLEDYGYTF. The CDR3 nucleotides are TGTGCCAGCAGCTTGGAAGATTATGGCTACACCTTC.

The table lists this clonotype with a few counts. The chain joins TRBV27 to TRBJ2-6; D not resolved. This CDR3 is 12 amino acids long. The germline CDR1 and CDR2 sequences are MNHEY and SMNVEV (reference sequence). Trimming took 3 bases from V and 10 from J, leaving 7 bases between them. The CDR3 nucleotides read TGTGCCAGCAGTTTCATCGGTAACGTCCTGACTTTC. Translating it yields CASSFIGNVLTF.

This sequence joins TRBV12-3 or TRBV12-4 and TRBJ2-1; the D gene is possibly TRBD1 (5 bases). Trimming removed 3 bases at V and 7 bases at J, with 13 bases between. The CDR3 contains 14 residues. CDR3: CASSFRVGRNEQFF. CDR3 nucleotide sequence: TGTGCCAGCAGTTTTAGAGTGGGGCGAAATGAGCAGTTCTTC.

V and J are TRBV12-3 or TRBV12-4 and TRBJ2-1, with a tentative D call TRBD2 (5 bases). The CDR3 length is 16 residues. V gave up 6 bases and J gave up 10 bases, with 25 bases separating them. CDR3 nucleotides: TGTGCCAGCAGAAGTATAGCGACTCTATGGATGGGGGAGCAGTTCTTC. It encodes CASRSIATLWMGEQFF.

The rearrangement uses TRBV27 and TRBJ1-1; tentative D call: TRBD1 (6 bases). Germline V gene data show CDR1 as MNHEY and CDR2 as SMNVEV (reference sequence). The V gene lost 6 bases and the J gene lost 4 bases, with 12 bases spanning the gap. The CDR3 has 13 amino acids. The CDR3 loop is CASSLYRVTEAFF. Written as DNA, the CDR3 is TGTGCCAGCAGCCTATACAGGGTCACTGAAGCTTTCTTT.

CDR3 loop: CSARRDRETQYF. The CDR3 coding sequence is TGCAGTGCTAGGAGGGATAGGGAGACCCAGTACTTC. The chain employs TRBV20-1 and TRBJ2-5; weak D call: TRBD2 (5 bases). Germline V gene data show CDR1 as DFQATT and CDR2 as SNEGSKA (reference sequence). The CDR3 covers 12 residues. The V end lost 3 bases, the J end lost 5 bases, and 10 bases lay between the germline ends.

The sample holds a few counts of this clonotype. J is TRBJ2-1 and V is TRBV20-1; 9 bases line up with TRBD2. The CDR3 extends over 17 amino acids. Germline V CDR1 and CDR2: DFQATT, SNEGSKA (reference sequence). The V and J ends lost 8 bases and 1 base, in that order; junction bases with no gene match: 15. CDR3 DNA: TGCAGTTCCTTAAGGGGAATAGCGGGAGCTTCCTACAATGAGCAGTTCTTC. This encodes CSSLRGIAGASYNEQFF.

This clonotype showed up just a few times. The rearrangement links TRBV29-1 to TRBJ1-1; TRBD1 is a possible D gene (5 bases). Germline CDR1 and CDR2: SQVTM and ANQGSEA. The CDR3 length is 12 residues. V gave up 7 bases and J gave up 4 bases, with 13 bases separating them. CDR3 sequence reads: CSGGGTFTEAFF. DNA for the CDR3: TGCAGCGGGGGAGGGACCTTCACTGAAGCTTTCTTT. Supplemented by reference TRBV29-1 and TRBJ1-1, the full variable domain reads SAVISQKPSRDICQRGTSLTIQCQVDSQVTMMFWYRQQPGQSLTLIATANQGSEATYESGFVIDKFPISRPNLTFSTLTVSNMSPEDSSIYLCSGGGTFTEAFFGQGTRLTVV.

This clonotype was seen only a few times. The gene calls are TRBV9 and TRBJ2-1; 8 nucleotides align to TRBD1. This CDR3 comprises 15 residues. The V gene end was trimmed by 0 bases and the J gene end by 7 bases; junction bases not matched to a gene: 6. Germline lookup yields CDR1 SGDLS and CDR2 YYNGEE. CDR3 sequence: CASSVARGRGNEQFF. The CDR3 bases are TGTGCCAGCAGCGTAGCCAGGGGGCGCGGGAATGAGCAGTTCTTC.

This rearrangement joins TRBV4-1 to TRBJ2-3; 7 bases align to TRBD2. The V gene end was trimmed by 2 bases and the J gene end by 1 base; junction bases not matched to a gene: 3. This CDR3 comprises 15 residues. Per germline, CDR1 MGHRA and CDR2 YSYEKL. CDR3 protein: CASSQREGGTDTQYF. In DNA, the CDR3 is TGCGCCAGCAGCCAAAGGGAGGGAGGCACAGATACGCAGTATTTT.

This clonotype was observed a few times. V gene TRBV11-1 combines with J gene TRBJ2-3; 9 nucleotides agree with TRBD2. The V segment lost 5 bases and the J segment 5 bases; nucleotides outside the gene matches: 17. Per the germline V gene, CDR1 is SGHAT and CDR2 is FQDESV (reference sequence). The CDR3 runs to 18 residues. CDR3 loop: CASSARIRPAGGQDTQYF. The CDR3 DNA sequence: TGTGCCAGCAGCGCAAGGATCCGTCCAGCGGGAGGCCAAGATACGCAGTATTTT.

This clonotype was picked up a small number of times. This chain connects TRBV6-1 to TRBJ1-1; D ambiguous. V was shortened by 4 bases and J by 4 bases, with 13 bases between the two germline ends. Germline V lookup: CDR1 MNHNS, CDR2 SASEGT. The CDR3 consists of 14 residues. Here the CDR3 DNA reads TGTGCCAGCAGTGTCGAGAATTATTCCACTGAAGCTTTCTTT. It is translated as CASSVENYSTEAFF.

This chain links TRBV30 with TRBJ2-5; D possibly corresponds to TRBD1 (7 bases). Germline CDR1 GTSNPN, CDR2 SVGIG (reference sequence). The CDR3 is 14 amino acids. V was clipped by 0 bases and J by 7 bases, with 15 bases between them. CDR3 loop: CAWSVSGGFGTQYF. The DNA for the CDR3 is TGTGCCTGGAGTGTATCAGGGGGGTTTGGGACCCAGTACTTC. The full variable domain, in which reference TRBV30 and TRBJ2-5 provide the parts outside the CDR3, is SQTIHQWPATLVQPVGSPLSLECTVEGTSNPNLYWYRQAAGRGLQLLFYSVGIGQISSEVPQNLSASRPQDRQFILSSKKLLLSDSGFYLCAWSVSGGFGTQYFGPGTRLLVL.

This clonotype was seen a handful of times. The chain has TRBV20-1 and TRBJ1-5; 7 positions agree with TRBD1. Trimming removed 6 bases from V and 0 bases from J; junction bases left unmatched: 2. From germline, CDR1 is DFQATT and CDR2 SNEGSKA (reference sequence). The CDR3 runs 13 residues. The DNA of the CDR3 is TGCAGTGCGACAGGGTATAGCAATCAGCCCCAGCATTTT. This sequence encodes CSATGYSNQPQHF.

The chain carries TRBV20-1 and TRBJ1-5; the D gene is possibly TRBD1 (6 bases). Trimming cost V 6 bases and J 2 bases, with 14 bases left between them. This CDR3 is built from 14 residues. CDR1 is DFQATT and CDR2 is SNEGSKA in the germline V gene (reference sequence). CDR3 sequence: CSAIQAGGNQPQHF. The CDR3 DNA is TGCAGTGCCATCCAAGCAGGGGGCAATCAGCCCCAGCATTTT.

V is TRBV20-1 and J is TRBJ1-1; 7 bases match TRBD1. The CDR3 sequence is 13 residues long. The V and J ends lost 1 base and 11 bases, in that order; junction bases with no gene match: 10. Germline CDR1 is DFQATT and CDR2 is SNEGSKA (reference sequence). The CDR3 is CSARAGTAIFAFF. The CDR3, as DNA: TGCAGTGCTAGAGCCGGGACAGCCATCTTTGCTTTCTTT.

The V and J genes are TRBV6-2 or TRBV6-3 and TRBJ2-7, with D perhaps TRBD1 or TRBD2 (5 bases each). Trimming shortened V by 2 bases and J by 0 bases, and 14 bases separated the two germline ends. Germline V gene sequence: CDR1 MNHEY, CDR2 SVGEGT. The CDR3 is 16 amino acids. Here the CDR3 reads CASSYGGREFSYEQYF. CDR3 in DNA: TGTGCCAGCAGTTACGGGGGACGGGAATTCTCCTACGAGCAGTACTTC.

The chain carries TRBV29-1 and TRBJ1-5; D uncertain. V shed 4 bases and J shed 5 bases, with 12 bases lying between them. Germline V gene data show CDR1 as SQVTM and CDR2 as ANQGSEA. The CDR3 is 13 amino acids. The CDR3 coding sequence is TGCAGCGTTGGAGTCAGTCAGGATCAGCCCCAGCATTTT. Its protein product is CSVGVSQDQPQHF.

This chain uses TRBV6-5 with TRBJ2-2, with a tentative D call TRBD2 (5 bases). V lost 6 bases to trimming and J lost 7 bases, with 15 bases between them. The CDR3 is 14 residues long. In germline, CDR1 is MNHEY, CDR2 SVGAGI. The CDR3 coding sequence is TGTGCCAGCAGCTATACGGGGTCGAGCGGGGAGCTGTTTTTT. Amino acids: CASSYTGSSGELFF.

This clonotype occurred a few times. The V and J genes are TRBV20-1 and TRBJ2-7; 7 positions agree with TRBD1. After removal of 3 bases from V and 4 bases from J, the junction contained 6 bases not matched to a gene. This CDR3 comprises 13 residues. Germline CDR1 reads DFQATT; CDR2 reads SNEGSKA (reference sequence). CDR3 sequence reads: CSASGQAGYEQYF. DNA of the CDR3: TGCAGTGCTAGTGGACAGGCTGGTTACGAGCAGTACTTC.